These 8 T cell receptor beta chains originate from one sample sequenced in a study of beta chain features in type 1 diabetes (dated by TCRdb to the late 2010s). The library was produced with the immunoSEQ multiplex PCR assay. The entire amount of isolated RNA was reverse transcribed using the High Capacity cDNA Reverse Transcription Kit, so the sequenced TCRB transcripts were expressed ones. TCRdb carries this immuneACCESS record with in-frame sequences only. Its versions omit some clonotypes, under half of them owing to an unresolved V gene in the studies checked, with the rest unexplained. In all, the sample holds 900,000 or so clones, and 15% to 20% of those were seen once. The ten largest make up around 0.02% of the sample. The source material was naive CD4+ T cells from blood. Explained via the paper, the cell subset or site label denotes: true naive CD4+ T cells. The receptor set was obtained from a woman aged 18-29 years in good health.

The chain employs TRBV4-3 and TRBJ1-1; no definite D call. The germline CDR1 and CDR2 sequences are LGHNA and YSLEER. This CDR3 is 13 amino acids long. Trimming took 3 bases from V and 1 from J, leaving 6 bases between them. As DNA, the CDR3 is TGCGCCAGCAGCCAGGCCCAGAACACTGAAGCTTTCTTT. Amino acid sequence: CASSQAQNTEAFF.

V is TRBV7-9 and J is TRBJ2-6, with a tentative D call TRBD1 (6 bases). CDR3 length: 14 residues. Germline values: CDR1 SEHNR, CDR2 FQNEAQ (reference sequence). V was trimmed by 10 bases and J by 0 bases, leaving 10 bases between them. The CDR3 coding sequence is TGTGCCACCCGACAGGTCTCTGGGGCCAACGTCCTGACTTTC. Residues: CATRQVSGANVLTF. The whole variable domain, remainder taken from reference TRBV7-9 and TRBJ2-6, is DTGVSQNPRHKITKRGQNVTFRCDPISEHNRLYWYRQTLGQGPEFLTYFQNEAQLEKSRLLSDRFSAERPKGSFSTLEIQRTEQGDSAMYLCATRQVSGANVLTFGAGSRLTVL.

V gene TRBV14 combines with J gene TRBJ1-2; D perhaps matches TRBD1 (5 bases). CDR3 length: 12 residues. V dropped 3 bases and J dropped 3 bases, with 5 bases sitting between them. The germline V gene has CDR1 SGHDN and CDR2 FVKESK. The chain's CDR3 is CASSQGHYGYTF. CDR3 in DNA: TGTGCCAGCAGCCAGGGGCACTATGGCTACACCTTC.

This rearrangement joins TRBV6-1 to TRBJ2-1; the match to TRBD2 covers 10 bases. The trim removed 5 bases at V and 2 bases at J, leaving 0 bases unmatched. The CDR3 is 14 residues long. The germline CDR1 and CDR2 sequences are MNHNS and SASEGT. The CDR3: CASSSGRAYNEQFF. As DNA, the CDR3 is TGTGCCAGCAGTAGCGGGAGGGCCTACAATGAGCAGTTCTTC.

The chain carries TRBV4-2 and TRBJ2-7; 8 bases align to TRBD1. The germline V gene has CDR1 LGHNA and CDR2 YNFKEQ. The CDR3 covers 16 residues. The ends lost 1 base at V and 3 bases at J; junction bases unmatched: 8. The CDR3 is CASSQGRSGGVYEQYF. CDR3 coding DNA: TGTGCCAGCAGCCAAGGGAGGTCAGGGGGCGTCTACGAGCAGTACTTC.

This rearrangement joins TRBV7-2 to TRBJ2-1; D perhaps matches TRBD1 (5 bases). Looked up from germline, CDR1 is SGHTA and CDR2 is FQGNSA. V gave up 7 bases and J gave up 9 bases, with 16 bases separating them. This CDR3 is 13 amino acids long. DNA of the CDR3: TGTGCCAGCAACTTCGCCACAGGCAGTGAGCAGTTCTTC. This codes for CASNFATGSEQFF.

This clone was observed a few times. Other DNA sequences in the sample encode the same CDR3. This sequence joins TRBV9 and TRBJ2-1; weak D call: TRBD2 (6 bases). The V end lost 0 bases, the J end lost 7 bases, and 11 bases lay between the germline ends. Germline V CDR1 and CDR2: SGDLS, YYNGEE. The CDR3 has 14 amino acids. CDR3 in amino acids: CASSVAPGRNEQFF. The CDR3 DNA is TGTGCCAGCAGCGTAGCCCCAGGGAGGAATGAGCAGTTCTTC.

The V call is TRBV6-1, the J call TRBJ2-1; 7 nucleotides align to TRBD2. CDR1 is MNHNS and CDR2 is SASEGT in the germline V gene. The V and J ends lost 5 bases and 4 bases, in that order; junction bases with no gene match: 5. The CDR3 length is 14 residues. The CDR3 region is CASSRSGLYNEQFF. In nucleotides, the CDR3 is TGTGCCAGCAGTCGTAGCGGGCTTTACAATGAGCAGTTCTTC.